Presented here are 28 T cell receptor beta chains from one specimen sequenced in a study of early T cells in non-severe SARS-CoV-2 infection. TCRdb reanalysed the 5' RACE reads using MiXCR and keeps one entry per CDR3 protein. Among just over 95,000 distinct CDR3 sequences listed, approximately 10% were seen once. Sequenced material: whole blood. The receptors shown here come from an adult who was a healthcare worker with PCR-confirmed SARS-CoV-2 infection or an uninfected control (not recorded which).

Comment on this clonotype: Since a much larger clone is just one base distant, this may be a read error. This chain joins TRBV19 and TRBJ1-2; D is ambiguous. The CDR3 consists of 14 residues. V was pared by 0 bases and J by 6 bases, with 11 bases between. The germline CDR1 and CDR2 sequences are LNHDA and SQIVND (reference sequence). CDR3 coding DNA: TGTGCCAGTAGTATAGATCACCGTGGGGATGGCTACACCTTC. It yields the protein CASSIDHRGDGYTF. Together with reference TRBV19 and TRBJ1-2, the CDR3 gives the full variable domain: DGGITQSPKYLFRKEGQNVTLSCEQNLNHDAMYWYRQDPGQGLRLIYYSQIVNDFQKGDIAEGYSVSREKKESFPLTVTSAQKNPTAFYLCASSIDHRGDGYTFGSGTRLTVV.

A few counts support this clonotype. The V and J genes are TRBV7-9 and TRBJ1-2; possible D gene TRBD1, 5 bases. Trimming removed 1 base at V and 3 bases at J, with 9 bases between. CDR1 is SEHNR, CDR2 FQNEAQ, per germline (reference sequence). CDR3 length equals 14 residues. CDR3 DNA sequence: TGTGCCAGCAGCTTAGTTGCGACAGACTATGGCTACACCTTC. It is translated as CASSLVATDYGYTF.

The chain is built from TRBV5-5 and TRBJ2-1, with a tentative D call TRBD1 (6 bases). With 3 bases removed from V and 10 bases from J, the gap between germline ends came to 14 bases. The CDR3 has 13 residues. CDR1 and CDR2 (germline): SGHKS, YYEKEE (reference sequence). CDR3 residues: CASSSQGAREQFF. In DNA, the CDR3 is TGTGCCAGCAGCTCACAGGGTGCCAGGGAGCAGTTCTTC.

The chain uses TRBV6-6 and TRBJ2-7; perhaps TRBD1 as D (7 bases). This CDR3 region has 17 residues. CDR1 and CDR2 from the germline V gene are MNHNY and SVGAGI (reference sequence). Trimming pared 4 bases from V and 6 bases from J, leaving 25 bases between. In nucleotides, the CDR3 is TGTGCCAGCAGTTGGAGGGGGCCAAGTAAAGTAGAAGGCGAGCAGTACTTC. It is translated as CASSWRGPSKVEGEQYF.

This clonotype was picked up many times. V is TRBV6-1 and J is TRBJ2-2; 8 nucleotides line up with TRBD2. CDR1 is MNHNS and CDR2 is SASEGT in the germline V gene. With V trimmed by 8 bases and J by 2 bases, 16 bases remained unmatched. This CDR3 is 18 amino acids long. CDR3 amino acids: CASYPGGVLGRNTGELFF. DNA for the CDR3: TGTGCCAGCTACCCGGGGGGGGTTCTGGGCAGAAACACCGGGGAGCTGTTTTTT.

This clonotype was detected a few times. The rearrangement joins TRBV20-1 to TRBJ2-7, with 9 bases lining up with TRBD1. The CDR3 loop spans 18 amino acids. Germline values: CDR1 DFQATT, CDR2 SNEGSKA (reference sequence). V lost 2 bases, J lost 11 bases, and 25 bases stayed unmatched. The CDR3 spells CSARSCLQGAALVRSEYF. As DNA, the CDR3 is TGCAGTGCTAGATCTTGCCTACAGGGGGCTGCGCTGGTTCGTTCGGAGTACTTC.

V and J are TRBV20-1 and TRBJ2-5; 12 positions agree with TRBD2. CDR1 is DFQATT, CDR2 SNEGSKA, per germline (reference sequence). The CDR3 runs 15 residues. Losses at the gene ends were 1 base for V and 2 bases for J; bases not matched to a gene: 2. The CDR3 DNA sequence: TGCAGTGCTAGAGGGACTAGCGGGGTACAAGAGACCCAGTACTTC. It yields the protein CSARGTSGVQETQYF.

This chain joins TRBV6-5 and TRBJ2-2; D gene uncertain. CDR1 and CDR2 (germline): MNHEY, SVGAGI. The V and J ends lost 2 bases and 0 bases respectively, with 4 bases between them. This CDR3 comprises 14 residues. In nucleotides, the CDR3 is TGTGCCAGCAGTTACAGAACGAACACCGGGGAGCTGTTTTTT. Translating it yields CASSYRTNTGELFF.

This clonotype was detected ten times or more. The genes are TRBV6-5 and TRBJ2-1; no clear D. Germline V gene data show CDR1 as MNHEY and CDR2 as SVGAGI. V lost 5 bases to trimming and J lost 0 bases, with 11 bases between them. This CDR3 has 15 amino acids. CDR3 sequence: CASSKDRSSYNEQFF. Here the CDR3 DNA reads TGTGCCAGCAGTAAAGACCGAAGCTCCTACAATGAGCAGTTCTTC.

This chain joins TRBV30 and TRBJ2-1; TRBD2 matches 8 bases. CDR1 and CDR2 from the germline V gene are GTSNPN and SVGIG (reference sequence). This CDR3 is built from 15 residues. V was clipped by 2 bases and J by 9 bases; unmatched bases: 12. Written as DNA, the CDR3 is TGTGCCTGGAGTTGGACTAGCAGCGGGTCCCGTGAGCAGTTCTTC. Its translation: CAWSWTSSGSREQFF.

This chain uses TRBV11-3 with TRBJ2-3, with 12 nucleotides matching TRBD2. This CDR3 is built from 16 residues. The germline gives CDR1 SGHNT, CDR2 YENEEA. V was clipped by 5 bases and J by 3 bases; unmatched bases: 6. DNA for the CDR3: TGTGCCAGCAGCGGCTGGACTAGCGGGATGACAGATACGCAGTATTTT. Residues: CASSGWTSGMTDTQYF. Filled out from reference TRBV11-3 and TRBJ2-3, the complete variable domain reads EAGVVQSPRYKIIEKKQPVAFWCNPISGHNTLYWYLQNLGQGPELLIRYENEEAVDDSQLPKDRFSAERLKGVDSTLKIQPAELGDSAVYLCASSGWTSGMTDTQYFGPGTRLTVL.

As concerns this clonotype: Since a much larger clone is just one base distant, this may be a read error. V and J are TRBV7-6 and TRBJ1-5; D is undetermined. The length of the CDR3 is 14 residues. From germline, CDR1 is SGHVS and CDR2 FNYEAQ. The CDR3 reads CGSSLAYSNQPQHF. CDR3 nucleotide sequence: TGTGGCAGCAGCTTAGCATATAGCAATCAGCCCCAGCATTTT.

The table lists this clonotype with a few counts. The CDR3: CASSLKQGHEQFF. CDR3 bases: TGTGCCAGCAGTTTGAAACAGGGTCATGAGCAGTTCTTC. The chain combines TRBV12-3 or TRBV12-4 with TRBJ2-1; D may be TRBD1 (6 bases). The CDR3 has 13 residues. Trimming took 3 bases from V and 8 from J, leaving 11 bases between them.

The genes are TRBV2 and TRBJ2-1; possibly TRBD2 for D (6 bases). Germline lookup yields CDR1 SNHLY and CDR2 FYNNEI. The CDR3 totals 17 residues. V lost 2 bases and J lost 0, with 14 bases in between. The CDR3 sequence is CASSEFSSASSYNEQFF. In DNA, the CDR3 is TGTGCCAGCAGTGAATTTTCTAGCGCGAGCTCCTACAATGAGCAGTTCTTC.

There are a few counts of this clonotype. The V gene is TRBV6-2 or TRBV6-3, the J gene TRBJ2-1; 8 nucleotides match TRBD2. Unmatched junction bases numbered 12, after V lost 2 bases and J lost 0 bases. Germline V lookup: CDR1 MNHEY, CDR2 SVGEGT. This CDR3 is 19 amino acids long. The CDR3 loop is CASSYPASGGSSSYNEQFF. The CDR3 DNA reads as TGTGCCAGCAGTTACCCCGCCAGCGGGGGCTCAAGCTCCTACAATGAGCAGTTCTTC.

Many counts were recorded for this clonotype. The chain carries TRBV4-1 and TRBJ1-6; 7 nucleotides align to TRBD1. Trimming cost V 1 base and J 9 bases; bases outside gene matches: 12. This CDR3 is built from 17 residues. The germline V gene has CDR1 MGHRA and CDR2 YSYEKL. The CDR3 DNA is TGCGCCAGCAGCCAAGGGTCCAAGGGGGCGCTGGGTTCACCCCTCCACTTT. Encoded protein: CASSQGSKGALGSPLHF.

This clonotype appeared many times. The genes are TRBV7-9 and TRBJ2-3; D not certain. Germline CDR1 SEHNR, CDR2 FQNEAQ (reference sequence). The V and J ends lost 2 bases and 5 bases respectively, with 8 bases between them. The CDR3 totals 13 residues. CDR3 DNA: TGTGCCAGCAGCTTAAAGACCCTAGATACGCAGTATTTT. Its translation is CASSLKTLDTQYF.

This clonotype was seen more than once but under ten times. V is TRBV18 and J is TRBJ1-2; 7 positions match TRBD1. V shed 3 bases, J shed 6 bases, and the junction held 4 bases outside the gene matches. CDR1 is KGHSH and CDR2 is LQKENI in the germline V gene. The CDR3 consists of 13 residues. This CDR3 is CASSPGTVDGYTF. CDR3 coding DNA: TGTGCCAGCTCACCTGGGACAGTTGATGGCTACACCTTC.

DNA for the CDR3: TGTGCCAGCAGCTTGGACAGATTATCCGAGCAGTACTTC. Amino acids: CASSLDRLSEQYF. The chain uses TRBV5-5 and TRBJ2-7; D remains ambiguous. Germline-derived CDR1 and CDR2 are SGHKS and YYEKEE (reference sequence). The CDR3 has 13 amino acids. Trimming took 0 bases from V and 6 from J, leaving 10 bases between them.

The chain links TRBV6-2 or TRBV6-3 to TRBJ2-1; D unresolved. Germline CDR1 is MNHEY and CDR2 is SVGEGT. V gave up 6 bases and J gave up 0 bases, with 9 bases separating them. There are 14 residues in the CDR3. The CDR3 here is CASRKQSSYNEQFF. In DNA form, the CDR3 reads TGTGCCAGCAGGAAGCAGAGCTCCTACAATGAGCAGTTCTTC.

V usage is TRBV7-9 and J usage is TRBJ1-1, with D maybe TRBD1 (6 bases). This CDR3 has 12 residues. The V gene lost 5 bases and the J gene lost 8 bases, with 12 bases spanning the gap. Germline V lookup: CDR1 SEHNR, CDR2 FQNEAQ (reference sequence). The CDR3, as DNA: TGTGCCAGCAGCATCGGGGGGCAGGAAGCTTTCTTT. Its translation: CASSIGGQEAFF.

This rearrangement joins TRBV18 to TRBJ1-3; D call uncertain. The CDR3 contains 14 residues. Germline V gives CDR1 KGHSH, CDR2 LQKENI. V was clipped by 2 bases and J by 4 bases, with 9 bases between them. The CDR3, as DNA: TGTGCCAGCTCACCAAACGAAGTGGGAAACACCATATATTTT. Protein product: CASSPNEVGNTIYF.

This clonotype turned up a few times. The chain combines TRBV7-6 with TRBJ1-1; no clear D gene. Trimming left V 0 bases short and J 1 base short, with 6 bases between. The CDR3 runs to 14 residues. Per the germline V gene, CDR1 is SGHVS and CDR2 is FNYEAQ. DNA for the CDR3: TGTGCCAGCAGCTTAGCGTACGGGAACACTGAAGCTTTCTTT. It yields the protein CASSLAYGNTEAFF.

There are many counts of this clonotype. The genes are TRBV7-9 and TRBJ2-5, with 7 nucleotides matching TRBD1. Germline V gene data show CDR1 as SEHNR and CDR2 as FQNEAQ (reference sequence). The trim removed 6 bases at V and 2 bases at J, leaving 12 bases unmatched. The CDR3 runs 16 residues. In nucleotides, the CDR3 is TGTGCCAGCAGGATCAGGGGGATGGACAGACAAGAGACCCAGTACTTC. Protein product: CASRIRGMDRQETQYF.

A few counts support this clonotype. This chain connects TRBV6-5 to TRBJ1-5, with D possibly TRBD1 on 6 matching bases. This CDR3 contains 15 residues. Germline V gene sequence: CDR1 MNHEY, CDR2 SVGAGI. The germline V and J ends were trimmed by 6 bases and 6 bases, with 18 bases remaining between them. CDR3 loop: CASRSTGRPAQPQHF. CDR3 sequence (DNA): TGTGCCAGCAGATCTACAGGGCGCCCGGCTCAGCCCCAGCATTTT.

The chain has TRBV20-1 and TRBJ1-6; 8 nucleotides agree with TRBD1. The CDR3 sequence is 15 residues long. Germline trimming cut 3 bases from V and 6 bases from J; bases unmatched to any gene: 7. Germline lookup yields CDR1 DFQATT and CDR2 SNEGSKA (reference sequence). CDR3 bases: TGCAGTGCTAGCATCACAGGGGGGAGTAATTCACCCCTCCACTTT. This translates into CSASITGGSNSPLHF.

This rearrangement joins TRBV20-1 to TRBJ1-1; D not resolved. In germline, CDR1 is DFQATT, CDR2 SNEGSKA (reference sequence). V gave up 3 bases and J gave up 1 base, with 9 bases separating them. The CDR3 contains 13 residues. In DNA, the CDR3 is TGCAGTGCTAGTCTTGGCAGGAACACTGAAGCTTTCTTT. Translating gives CSASLGRNTEAFF.

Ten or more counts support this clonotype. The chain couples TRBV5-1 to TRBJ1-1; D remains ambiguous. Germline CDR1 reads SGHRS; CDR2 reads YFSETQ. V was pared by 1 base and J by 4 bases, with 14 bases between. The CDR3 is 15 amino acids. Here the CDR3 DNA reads TGCGCCAGCAGCTTGAATGCAGCTGGGATCACTGAAGCTTTCTTT. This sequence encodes CASSLNAAGITEAFF.